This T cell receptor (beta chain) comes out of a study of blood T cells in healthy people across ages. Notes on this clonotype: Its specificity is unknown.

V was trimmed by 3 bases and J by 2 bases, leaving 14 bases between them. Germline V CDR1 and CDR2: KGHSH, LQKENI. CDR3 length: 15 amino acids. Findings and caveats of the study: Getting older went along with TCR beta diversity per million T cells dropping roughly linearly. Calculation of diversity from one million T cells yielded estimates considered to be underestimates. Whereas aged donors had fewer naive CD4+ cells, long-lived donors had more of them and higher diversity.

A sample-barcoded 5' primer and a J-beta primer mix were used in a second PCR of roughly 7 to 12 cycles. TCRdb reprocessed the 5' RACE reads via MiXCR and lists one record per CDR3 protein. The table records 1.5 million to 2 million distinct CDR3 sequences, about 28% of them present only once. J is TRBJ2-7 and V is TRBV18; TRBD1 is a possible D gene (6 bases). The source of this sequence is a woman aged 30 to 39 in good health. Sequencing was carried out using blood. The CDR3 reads CASSPRTDGTYEQYF. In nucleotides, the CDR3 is TGTGCCAGCTCACCGCGGACAGACGGAACCTACGAGCAGTACTTC. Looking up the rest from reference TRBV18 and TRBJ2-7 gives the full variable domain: NAGVMQNPRHLVRRRGQEARLRCSPMKGHSHVYWYRQLPEEGLKFMVYLQKENIIDESGMPKERFSAEFPKEGPSILRIQQVVRGDSAAYFCASSPRTDGTYEQYFGPGTRLTVT.